These 25 T cell receptor beta chains were all obtained from the same sample, sequenced in a study of vaccination effects on CD4 cells after COVID-19. What these receptors recognize is not known. At the end of 10 days of culture, CD4+ T cells were isolated. Assay: immunoSEQ multiplex PCR; the TCRdb copy retains only in-frame clones and omits some. The repertoire holds approximately 60,000 clones, approximately 70% seen once, with roughly 23% in the top ten. The starting material was CD4+ T cells from PBMCs cultured without peptide, obtained before COVID-19 vaccination. These receptors were obtained from a human donor who had a prior SARS-CoV-2 infection.

This clone has only a few counts. The chain links TRBV5-1 to TRBJ2-7, with 8 bases that match TRBD1. The germline CDR1 and CDR2 sequences are SGHRS and YFSETQ. This CDR3 spans 14 amino acids. The V segment lost 4 bases and the J segment 5 bases; nucleotides outside the gene matches: 8. CDR3 sequence (DNA): TGCGCCAGCAGCCCAAGGACAGGGATCAACGAGCAGTACTTC. This codes for CASSPRTGINEQYF.

J is TRBJ2-1 and V is TRBV7-2, with 8 bases lining up with TRBD1. The CDR3 totals 15 residues. J was trimmed by 1 base and V by 5 bases; bases with no gene match: 4. The germline CDR1 and CDR2 sequences are SGHTA and FQGNSA. CDR3 in amino acids: CASSPWTGSYNEQFF. The CDR3 DNA reads TGTGCCAGCAGCCCGTGGACAGGGTCCTACAATGAGCAGTTCTTC.

The V and J genes are TRBV19 and TRBJ2-7; D tentatively fits TRBD1 or TRBD2 (6 bases each). Trimming took 5 bases from V and 3 from J, leaving 17 bases between them. Germline V gene data show CDR1 as LNHDA and CDR2 as SQIVND (reference sequence). The CDR3 loop spans 15 amino acids. Written as DNA, the CDR3 is TGTGCCAGTAGTCTCCCGGGGGCGGGCGGCTACGAGCAGTACTTC. Encoded protein: CASSLPGAGGYEQYF.

The rearrangement uses TRBV6-5 and TRBJ1-1, with D maybe TRBD1 (5 bases). This CDR3 comprises 12 residues. In germline, CDR1 is MNHEY, CDR2 SVGAGI. Deletions cut 5 bases from V and 7 bases from J, with 11 bases between. CDR3 nucleotide sequence: TGTGCCAGCAGTCACGACAGCCTTGAAGCTTTCTTT. As protein: CASSHDSLEAFF.

V usage is TRBV5-1 and J usage is TRBJ2-7; the D is unclear. The germline V gene encodes CDR1 SGHRS and CDR2 YFSETQ. CDR3 length: 14 amino acids. V was shortened by 2 bases and J by 1 base, with 10 bases between the two germline ends. The CDR3 here is CASSFRSGSYEQYF. CDR3 DNA sequence: TGCGCCAGCAGCTTCCGTAGTGGGTCCTACGAGCAGTACTTC.

This clone was detected a few times. The chain has TRBV6-5 and TRBJ1-2, with no clear D. This CDR3 is built from 14 residues. With 6 bases removed from V and 0 bases from J, the gap between germline ends came to 11 bases. CDR1 is MNHEY and CDR2 is SVGAGI in the germline V gene. CDR3 region: CASSALGSNYGYTF. Written as DNA, the CDR3 is TGTGCCAGCAGCGCCCTGGGTTCTAACTATGGCTACACCTTC.

This clone was detected a few times. The chain links TRBV4-2 to TRBJ2-1, with 8 bases aligning to TRBD2. Germline CDR1 LGHNA, CDR2 YNFKEQ. This CDR3 has 15 residues. Germline trimming cut 6 bases from V and 12 bases from J; bases unmatched to any gene: 16. In nucleotides, the CDR3 is TGTGCCAGCAGTCCCCGGGGGGGCCGTACCCTCCGGCAGTTCTTC. As protein: CASSPRGGRTLRQFF.

This clone was counted a single time. This chain joins TRBV7-2 and TRBJ2-2; TRBD2 agrees at 13 bases. The CDR3 is made up of 16 amino acids. Germline CDR1 and CDR2: SGHTA and FQGNSA. J gave up 3 bases and V 5 bases, and 3 bases lay outside the gene matches. The CDR3 loop is CASSAGLAGYTGELFF. The CDR3 DNA follows: TGTGCCAGCAGCGCGGGACTAGCGGGGTACACCGGGGAGCTGTTTTTT.

The V and J genes are TRBV7-2 and TRBJ2-5; a possible D gene is TRBD1 (6 bases). With 4 bases removed from V and 2 bases from J, the gap between germline ends came to 11 bases. The CDR3 length is 14 residues. Germline values: CDR1 SGHTA, CDR2 FQGNSA. The CDR3, as DNA: TGTGCCAGCAGCTATACAGGGTTACAAGAGACCCAGTACTTC. It specifies CASSYTGLQETQYF.

V and J are TRBV29-1 and TRBJ1-5, with no clear D. Germline V CDR1 and CDR2: SQVTM, ANQGSEA. The V gene lost 5 bases and the J gene lost 0 bases, with 11 bases spanning the gap. The CDR3 consists of 14 residues. In DNA form, the CDR3 reads TGCAGCGTTTCGACTGACTATAGCAATCAGCCCCAGCATTTT. Translated, it gives CSVSTDYSNQPQHF.

The chain uses TRBV30 and TRBJ2-3; the D gene is possibly TRBD1 (5 bases). Trimming stripped 2 bases from V and 0 bases from J, with 9 bases between. The CDR3 sequence is 14 residues long. Looked up from germline, CDR1 is GTSNPN and CDR2 is SVGIG (reference sequence). The CDR3 is CAWSLGASTDTQYF. For the CDR3, the DNA is TGTGCCTGGAGTTTAGGGGCTAGCACAGATACGCAGTATTTT.

In the case of this clone: This CDR3 is also generated by other DNA sequences in the sample. This rearrangement joins TRBV6-5 to TRBJ1-5, with D possibly being TRBD1 (6 bases). Trimming took 2 bases from V and 4 from J, leaving 6 bases between them. This CDR3 contains 13 residues. Germline V gene data show CDR1 as MNHEY and CDR2 as SVGAGI. CDR3 in amino acids: CASSYTGNQPQHF. In DNA, the CDR3 is TGTGCCAGCAGTTACACAGGGAATCAGCCCCAGCATTTT.

This clone was recorded a few times. V gene TRBV27 combines with J gene TRBJ1-1, with D possibly being TRBD1 (5 bases). Trimming left V 5 bases short and J 6 bases short, with 16 bases between. The CDR3 is 14 amino acids. Germline CDR1 is MNHEY and CDR2 is SMNVEV (reference sequence). The CDR3, as DNA: TGTGCCAGCAGTACCTCGGGGGGGAGACCTGAAGCTTTCTTT. Its protein is CASSTSGGRPEAFF.

This clone has more than one count but fewer than ten. The chain links TRBV7-9 to TRBJ2-6; perhaps TRBD2 as D (5 bases). V lost 10 bases and J 2 bases, leaving 9 bases between the germline ends. Germline CDR1 SEHNR, CDR2 FQNEAQ (reference sequence). This CDR3 has 13 amino acids. CDR3 region: CAIGKTGANVLTF. DNA of the CDR3: TGTGCCATCGGGAAGACTGGGGCCAACGTCCTGACTTTC.

CDR3 nucleotide sequence: TGTGCCAGCAGCCAAGTGTCCTGGCCACCCTACAATGAGCAGTTCTTC. Residues: CASSQVSWPPYNEQFF. The genes are TRBV14 and TRBJ2-1, with no clear D. The CDR3 totals 16 residues. V dropped 1 base and J dropped 2 bases, with 12 bases sitting between them. Per germline, CDR1 SGHDN and CDR2 FVKESK.

The chain carries TRBV27 and TRBJ2-3; 7 bases match TRBD1. The germline V gene has CDR1 MNHEY and CDR2 SMNVEV (reference sequence). J gave up 3 bases and V 5 bases, and 8 bases lay outside the gene matches. The CDR3 is made up of 15 amino acids. The CDR3 bases are TGTGCCAGCAGTCTCGACAGGGACGGTACAGATACGCAGTATTTT. Translating it yields CASSLDRDGTDTQYF.

The chain recombines TRBV12-3 or TRBV12-4 with TRBJ1-4; D is unresolved. V was pared by 3 bases and J by 5 bases, with 7 bases between. This CDR3 contains 13 residues. This CDR3 is CASSFGSNEKLFF. The CDR3, as DNA: TGTGCCAGCAGTTTTGGCTCAAATGAAAAACTGTTTTTT.

The chain recombines TRBV19 with TRBJ1-2, with 9 bases identical to TRBD1. The length of the CDR3 is 15 residues. Germline CDR1 is LNHDA and CDR2 is SQIVND (reference sequence). With V trimmed by 6 bases and J by 4 bases, 9 bases remained unmatched. The CDR3 reads CASSPRQGGGYGYTF. DNA for the CDR3: TGTGCCAGTAGCCCGAGACAGGGGGGGGGCTATGGCTACACCTTC.

The chain employs TRBV5-6 and TRBJ2-7; D remains ambiguous. CDR1 and CDR2 (germline): SGHDT, YYEEEE. The CDR3 totals 13 residues. Deletions cut 1 base from V and 0 bases from J, with 5 bases between. This CDR3 reads CASSLYDSYEQYF. CDR3 DNA sequence: TGTGCCAGCAGCTTGTACGACTCCTACGAGCAGTACTTC.

For the CDR3, the DNA is TGTGCCAGCAGTGAAAGGGTGTATCGATCCTACGAGCAGTACTTC. Translated: CASSERVYRSYEQYF. V and J are TRBV2 and TRBJ2-7; D ambiguous. V shed 2 bases and J shed 1 base, with 12 bases lying between them. The CDR3 contains 15 residues. Per the germline V gene, CDR1 is SNHLY and CDR2 is FYNNEI.

This clone came up once. This sequence joins TRBV19 and TRBJ2-1, with D perhaps being TRBD1 or TRBD2 (5 bases each). With 10 bases removed from V and 7 bases from J, the gap between germline ends came to 20 bases. Germline assignment: CDR1 LNHDA and CDR2 SQIVND (reference sequence). The CDR3 is 14 amino acids. The CDR3 region has the DNA TGTGCCATTTCTTGGGACCCCCACTGGAATGAGCAGTTCTTC. This sequence encodes CAISWDPHWNEQFF.

The chain uses TRBV4-3 and TRBJ2-3; weak D call: TRBD2 (6 bases). V shed 0 bases and J shed 5 bases, with 15 bases lying between them. The CDR3 consists of 16 residues. CDR1 LGHNA and CDR2 YSLEER come from the germline V gene. CDR3 DNA sequence: TGCGCCAGCAGCCAAGATACTAGCCCAATGGGAGATACGCAGTATTTT. Its protein is CASSQDTSPMGDTQYF.

The rearrangement joins TRBV19 to TRBJ1-5; D might be TRBD1 (5 bases). The CDR3 spans 14 residues. V lost 6 bases to trimming and J lost 1 base, with 10 bases between them. Germline V gene lookup returns CDR1 LNHDA and CDR2 SQIVND (reference sequence). DNA for the CDR3: TGTGCCAGTAGCACTGACAGAAGCAATCAGCCCCAGCATTTT. Translation gives CASSTDRSNQPQHF. The full variable domain, its missing parts supplied by reference TRBV19 and TRBJ1-5, is DGGITQSPKYLFRKEGQNVTLSCEQNLNHDAMYWYRQDPGQGLRLIYYSQIVNDFQKGDIAEGYSVSREKKESFPLTVTSAQKNPTAFYLCASSTDRSNQPQHFGDGTRLSIL.

The chain combines TRBV6-5 with TRBJ2-5; 8 bases agree with TRBD2. J lost 2 bases, V lost 7 bases, and 9 bases had no gene match. The germline V gene encodes CDR1 MNHEY and CDR2 SVGAGI. The CDR3 has 15 amino acids. The CDR3 spells CASTPRLAPQETQYF. CDR3 sequence (DNA): TGTGCCAGCACCCCAAGACTAGCGCCGCAAGAGACCCAGTACTTC.

The CDR3 reads CASSIRTGNQPQHF. In DNA, the CDR3 is TGTGCCAGTAGTATCCGGACAGGTAATCAGCCCCAGCATTTT. The chain recombines TRBV19 with TRBJ1-5; the match to TRBD1 covers 7 bases. CDR3 length equals 14 residues. Germline V lookup: CDR1 LNHDA, CDR2 SQIVND (reference sequence). Trimming took 3 bases from V and 4 from J; bases not matched to a gene: 3. Drawing the rest from reference TRBV19 and TRBJ1-5, the complete variable domain is DGGITQSPKYLFRKEGQNVTLSCEQNLNHDAMYWYRQDPGQGLRLIYYSQIVNDFQKGDIAEGYSVSREKKESFPLTVTSAQKNPTAFYLCASSIRTGNQPQHFGDGTRLSIL.